These 12 T cell receptor beta chains originate from one sample sequenced in a study of blood T cell repertoires in COVID-19. Method: immunoSEQ multiplex PCR; TCRdb's copy keeps in-frame clones and lacks some. This repertoire shows around 130,000 clones, roughly nine tenths found once; its top ten account for 28%. Material for sequencing was peripheral blood. The receptor source for this set is an older man with active or convalescent COVID-19.

V usage is TRBV5-1 and J usage is TRBJ2-3; D ambiguous. The CDR3 contains 15 residues. CDR1 and CDR2 from the germline V gene are SGHRS and YFSETQ. V gave up 7 bases and J gave up 9 bases, with 24 bases separating them. Here the CDR3 reads CASYERSLGRSTQYF. The DNA of the CDR3 is TGCGCCAGCTACGAGCGATCCCTTGGAAGAAGCACGCAGTATTTT.

Only one count was recorded for this clone. V and J are TRBV19 and TRBJ2-3; 9 positions match TRBD2. The CDR3 covers 19 residues. Germline-derived CDR1 and CDR2 are LNHDA and SQIVND (reference sequence). Trimming at V came to 5 bases and at J to 4 bases, leaving 19 bases not matched to a gene. The CDR3 spells CASSFSWASGEKGSDTQYF. In DNA form, the CDR3 reads TGTGCCAGTAGTTTCAGTTGGGCTAGCGGGGAGAAGGGGTCAGATACGCAGTATTTT.

This clone has only one observation. The CDR3 loop reads CATSDVGTGTTDTQYF. CDR3 DNA sequence: TGTGCCACCAGTGATGTGGGGACAGGGACCACAGATACGCAGTATTTT. The V and J genes are TRBV24-1 and TRBJ2-3; 9 bases map to TRBD1. The CDR3 consists of 16 residues. The germline gives CDR1 KGHDR, CDR2 SFDVKD. J gave up 2 bases and V 3 bases, and 5 bases lay outside the gene matches.

The rearrangement joins TRBV4-1 to TRBJ2-3, with D uncertain. Trimming took off 0 bases at V and 2 bases at J, with 18 bases between the two ends. There are 18 residues in the CDR3. CDR1 is MGHRA and CDR2 is YSYEKL in the germline V gene. The DNA of the CDR3 is TGCGCCAGCAGCCAAGAAGATAGACTCCAAAGACCCACAGATACGCAGTATTTT. It specifies CASSQEDRLQRPTDTQYF.

This chain joins TRBV18 and TRBJ1-1; D is ambiguous. CDR1 is KGHSH and CDR2 is LQKENI in the germline V gene. The CDR3 length is 14 residues. V gave up 5 bases and J gave up 7 bases, with 17 bases separating them. In DNA, the CDR3 is TGTGCCAGCTCATCCCCCTACGCGGGTTTTGAAGCTTTCTTT. This sequence encodes CASSSPYAGFEAFF.

The rearrangement joins TRBV2 to TRBJ2-7; D ambiguous. Trimming removed 5 bases from V and 1 base from J, with 15 bases in between. The CDR3 has 15 residues. Germline V gene lookup returns CDR1 SNHLY and CDR2 FYNNEI. CDR3: CASSFDRGISYEQYF. The CDR3 DNA reads TGTGCCAGCAGTTTCGACCGAGGTATTTCCTACGAGCAGTACTTC.

This chain connects TRBV19 to TRBJ2-1; TRBD2 might be the D (5 bases). The germline V gene has CDR1 LNHDA and CDR2 SQIVND (reference sequence). The CDR3 loop spans 15 amino acids. The ends were cut back, 6 bases at V and 3 bases at J, with 15 bases in the middle. The CDR3 nucleotides are TGTGCCAGTAGCAATAGCGTAGCCCTCTACAATGAGCAGTTCTTC. It is translated as CASSNSVALYNEQFF.

This chain uses TRBV27 with TRBJ1-2; 8 nucleotides align to TRBD1. Germline V gene data show CDR1 as MNHEY and CDR2 as SMNVEV (reference sequence). The CDR3 covers 13 residues. Trimming cost V 6 bases and J 1 base; bases outside gene matches: 1. The CDR3 DNA sequence: TGTGCCAGCAGCGGACAGGGTAACTATGGCTACACCTTC. It specifies CASSGQGNYGYTF.

This clone has more than one count but fewer than ten. V gene TRBV6-6 combines with J gene TRBJ1-1, with D possibly being TRBD1 (6 bases). With 2 bases removed from V and 4 bases from J, the gap between germline ends came to 8 bases. From germline, CDR1 is MNHNY and CDR2 SVGAGI (reference sequence). There are 13 residues in the CDR3. For the CDR3, the DNA is TGTGCCAGCAGTTACCAGGGGACCACTGAAGCTTTCTTT. Residues: CASSYQGTTEAFF.

The chain couples TRBV27 to TRBJ2-7; TRBD2 matches 8 bases. The CDR3 totals 15 residues. V lost 6 bases and J lost 0; bases outside the gene matches: 7. The germline V gene has CDR1 MNHEY and CDR2 SMNVEV (reference sequence). CDR3 nucleotides: TGTGCCAGCAGGAGCGCGGGGGGCCCCTCCTACGAGCAGTACTTC. Translating it yields CASRSAGGPSYEQYF.

The V call is TRBV5-5, the J call TRBJ2-7; 7 bases are a match to TRBD2. V shed 1 base, J shed 5 bases, and the junction held 6 bases outside the gene matches. This CDR3 contains 14 residues. Germline V gene lookup returns CDR1 SGHKS and CDR2 YYEKEE (reference sequence). The CDR3 sequence: CASSLWPGRDEQYF. CDR3 nucleotides: TGTGCCAGCAGCTTGTGGCCAGGGAGGGACGAGCAGTACTTC.

Only one count was recorded for this clone. This chain uses TRBV5-1 with TRBJ1-1; 9 bases are shared with TRBD1. The V gene end was trimmed by 0 bases and the J gene end by 3 bases; junction bases not matched to a gene: 6. The CDR3 consists of 16 residues. Germline V CDR1 and CDR2: SGHRS, YFSETQ. The CDR3 coding sequence is TGCGCCAGCAGCTTGGGAGGGGGACAGGGTGACACTGAAGCTTTCTTT. It encodes CASSLGGGQGDTEAFF.